This T cell receptor beta chain was documented in a study of persistence of HIV-infected CD4 T cells. Details on this clone: Its antigen is not identified.

Germline assignment: CDR1 SGHDT and CDR2 YYEEEE. V was shortened by 5 bases and J by 4 bases, with 19 bases between the two germline ends. The CDR3 extends over 15 amino acids. Sequencing used immunoSEQ version 4 in survey mode. The method was immunoSEQ multiplex PCR; TCRdb's version includes in-frame clones alone and lacks a portion of them. The sample contains about 46,000 clones, just under 90% of which appear only once. Findings of the study overall: Bulk TCR data could not be restricted to HIV-1-infected CMV-responding cells. Antigen-responding cells were enriched for degenerate expanded CDR3beta sequences.

Nonspecific anti-CD3/anti-CD28 bead stimulation represents the broad CD4+ T cell repertoire. CD4+ T cells upregulating both CD40 ligand and CD69 were sorted as responding cells. CD4+ T cell counts exceeded 400 cells/uL; CMV serology was positive. The chain recombines TRBV5-6 with TRBJ2-7, with D perhaps TRBD1 or TRBD2 (5 bases each). The source is an adult woman with HIV who was CMV-seropositive. Here the sequenced sample was CD4+ T cells sorted from PBMCs after roughly 20-hour stimulation, taken from a patient who received antiretroviral therapy. CDR3: CASRKELEWGYEQYF. CDR3 in DNA: TGTGCCAGCAGAAAAGAACTTGAATGGGGGTACGAGCAGTACTTC. Based on the CDR3 plus reference TRBV5-6 and TRBJ2-7, the full variable domain is DAGVTQSPTHLIKTRGQQVTLRCSPKSGHDTVSWYQQALGQGPQFIFQYYEEEERQRGNFPDRFSGHQFPNYSSELNVNALLLGDSALYLCASRKELEWGYEQYFGPGTRLTVT.